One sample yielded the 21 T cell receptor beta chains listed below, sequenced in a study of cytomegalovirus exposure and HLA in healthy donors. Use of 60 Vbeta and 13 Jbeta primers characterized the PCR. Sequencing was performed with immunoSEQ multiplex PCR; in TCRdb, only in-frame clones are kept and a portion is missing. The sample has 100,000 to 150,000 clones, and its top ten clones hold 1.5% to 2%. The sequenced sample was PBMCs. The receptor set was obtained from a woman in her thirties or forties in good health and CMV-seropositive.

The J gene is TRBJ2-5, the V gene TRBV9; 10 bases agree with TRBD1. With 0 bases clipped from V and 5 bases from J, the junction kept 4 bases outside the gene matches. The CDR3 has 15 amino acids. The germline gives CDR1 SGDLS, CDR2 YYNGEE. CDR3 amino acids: CASSVGQGAGETQYF. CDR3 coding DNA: TGTGCCAGCAGCGTAGGACAGGGGGCGGGGGAGACCCAGTACTTC.

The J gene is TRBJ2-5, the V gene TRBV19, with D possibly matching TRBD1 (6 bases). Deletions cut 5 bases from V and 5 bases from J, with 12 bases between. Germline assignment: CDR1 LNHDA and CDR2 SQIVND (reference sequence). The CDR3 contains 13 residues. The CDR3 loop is CASSRHRDETQYF. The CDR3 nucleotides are TGTGCCAGTAGTCGACACAGGGACGAGACCCAGTACTTC.

The CDR3 region is CASSLGTGDLSYNEQFF. DNA of the CDR3: TGTGCCAGCAGCTTAGGGACAGGGGACCTCTCCTACAATGAGCAGTTCTTC. V gene TRBV11-3 combines with J gene TRBJ2-1, with TRBD1 matching over 9 bases. CDR1 SGHNT and CDR2 YENEEA come from the germline V gene. J gave up 0 bases and V 1 base, and 4 bases lay outside the gene matches. The CDR3 runs 17 residues.

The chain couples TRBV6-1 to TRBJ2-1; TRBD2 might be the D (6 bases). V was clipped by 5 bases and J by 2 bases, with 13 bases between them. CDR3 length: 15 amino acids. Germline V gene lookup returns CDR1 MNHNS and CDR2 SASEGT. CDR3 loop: CASSSGPRAYNEQFF. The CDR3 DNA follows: TGTGCCAGCAGTAGCGGGCCCCGGGCCTACAATGAGCAGTTCTTC.

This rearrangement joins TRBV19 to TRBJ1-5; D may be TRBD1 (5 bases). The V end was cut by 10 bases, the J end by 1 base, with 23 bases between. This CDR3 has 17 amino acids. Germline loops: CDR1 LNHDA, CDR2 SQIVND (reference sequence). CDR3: CATKEHSGLASNQPQHF. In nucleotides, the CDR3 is TGTGCCACTAAAGAACACTCAGGGTTGGCGAGCAATCAGCCCCAGCATTTT.

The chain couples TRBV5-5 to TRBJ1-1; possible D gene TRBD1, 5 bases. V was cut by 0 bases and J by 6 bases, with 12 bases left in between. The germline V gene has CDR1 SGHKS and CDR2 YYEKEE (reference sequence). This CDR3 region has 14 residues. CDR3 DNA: TGTGCCAGCAGCTTGGGGGCCGGGGGGGCTGAAGCTTTCTTT. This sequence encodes CASSLGAGGAEAFF.

CDR3 DNA: TGCGCCAGCAGCGAGGGGACAGGGGAAGGAAACACCATATATTTT. This codes for CASSEGTGEGNTIYF. The chain employs TRBV4-3 and TRBJ1-3, with 10 bases matching TRBD1. The CDR3 runs to 15 residues. Per the germline V gene, CDR1 is LGHNA and CDR2 is YSLEER. J lost 4 bases, V lost 5 bases, and 5 bases had no gene match.

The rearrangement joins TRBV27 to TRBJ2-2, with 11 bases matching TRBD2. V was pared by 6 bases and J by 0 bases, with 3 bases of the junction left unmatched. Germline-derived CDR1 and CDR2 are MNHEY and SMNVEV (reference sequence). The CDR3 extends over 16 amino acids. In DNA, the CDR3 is TGTGCCAGCAGAAGGACTAGCGGGTCGAACACCGGGGAGCTGTTTTTT. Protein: CASRRTSGSNTGELFF.

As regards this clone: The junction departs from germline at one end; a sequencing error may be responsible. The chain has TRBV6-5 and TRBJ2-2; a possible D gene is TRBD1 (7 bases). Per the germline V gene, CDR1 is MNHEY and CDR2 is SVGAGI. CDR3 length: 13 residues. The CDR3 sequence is CASKKGATGGLFF. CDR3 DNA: TGTGCCAGCAAAAAGGGGGCCACCGGGGGGCTGTTTTTT.

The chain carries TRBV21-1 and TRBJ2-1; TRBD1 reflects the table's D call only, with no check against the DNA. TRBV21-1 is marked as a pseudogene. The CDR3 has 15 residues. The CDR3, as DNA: TGTGCCAGCAGCACTCGACAGGAATCCTACAATGAGCAGTTCTTC. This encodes CASSTRQESYNEQFF.

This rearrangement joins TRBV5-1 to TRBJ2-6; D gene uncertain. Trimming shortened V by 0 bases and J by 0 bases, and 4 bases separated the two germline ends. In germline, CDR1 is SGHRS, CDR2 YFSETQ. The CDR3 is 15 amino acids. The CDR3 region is CASSLASSGANVLTF. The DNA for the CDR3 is TGCGCCAGCAGCTTGGCCTCCTCTGGGGCCAACGTCCTGACTTTC.

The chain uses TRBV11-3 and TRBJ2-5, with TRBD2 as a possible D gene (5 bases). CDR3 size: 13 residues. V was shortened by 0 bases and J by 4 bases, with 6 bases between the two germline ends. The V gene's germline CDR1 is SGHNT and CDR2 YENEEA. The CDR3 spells CASSLEGRETQYF. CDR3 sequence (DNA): TGTGCCAGCAGCTTAGAGGGGAGAGAGACCCAGTACTTC.

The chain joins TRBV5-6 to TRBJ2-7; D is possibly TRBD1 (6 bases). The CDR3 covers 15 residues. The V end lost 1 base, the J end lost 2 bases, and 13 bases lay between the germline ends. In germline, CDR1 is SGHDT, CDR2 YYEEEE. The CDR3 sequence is CASSLMGQIPYEQYF. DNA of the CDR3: TGTGCCAGCAGCTTGATGGGACAAATCCCCTACGAGCAGTACTTC.

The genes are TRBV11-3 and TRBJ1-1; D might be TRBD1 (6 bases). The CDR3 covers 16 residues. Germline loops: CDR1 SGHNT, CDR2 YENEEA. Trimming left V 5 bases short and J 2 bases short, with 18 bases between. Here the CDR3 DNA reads TGTGCCAGCAGCCTCGGGGGGGCCCAAAGCAACACTGAAGCTTTCTTT. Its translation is CASSLGGAQSNTEAFF.

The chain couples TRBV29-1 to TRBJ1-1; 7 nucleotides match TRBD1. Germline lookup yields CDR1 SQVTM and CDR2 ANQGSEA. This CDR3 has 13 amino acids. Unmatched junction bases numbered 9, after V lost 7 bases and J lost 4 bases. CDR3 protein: CSAREAGGTEAFF. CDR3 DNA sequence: TGCAGCGCCAGAGAGGCAGGGGGCACTGAAGCTTTCTTT.

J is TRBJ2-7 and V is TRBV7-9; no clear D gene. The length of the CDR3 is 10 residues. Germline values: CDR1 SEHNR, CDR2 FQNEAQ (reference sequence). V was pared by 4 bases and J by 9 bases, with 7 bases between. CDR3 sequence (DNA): TGTGCCAGCAGCTCTAATGTGCAGTACTTC. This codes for CASSSNVQYF.

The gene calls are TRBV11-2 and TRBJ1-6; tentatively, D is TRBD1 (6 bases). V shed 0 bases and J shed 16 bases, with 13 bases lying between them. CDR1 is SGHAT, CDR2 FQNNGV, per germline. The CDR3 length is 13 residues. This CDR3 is CASSLDWGRQLHF. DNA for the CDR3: TGTGCCAGCAGCTTAGACTGGGGGCGTCAACTCCACTTT.

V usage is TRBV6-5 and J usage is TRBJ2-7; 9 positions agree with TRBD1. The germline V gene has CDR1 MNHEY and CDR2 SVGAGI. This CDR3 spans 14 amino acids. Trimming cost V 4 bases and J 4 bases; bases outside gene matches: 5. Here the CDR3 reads CASSWGQGQYEQYF. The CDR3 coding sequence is TGTGCCAGCAGTTGGGGACAGGGTCAATACGAGCAGTACTTC.

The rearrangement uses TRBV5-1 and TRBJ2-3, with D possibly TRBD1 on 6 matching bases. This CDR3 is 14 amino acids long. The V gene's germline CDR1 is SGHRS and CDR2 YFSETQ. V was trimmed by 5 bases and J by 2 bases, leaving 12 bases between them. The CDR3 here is CASRTAGVTDTQYF. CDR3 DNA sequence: TGCGCCAGCAGGACGGCAGGGGTCACAGATACGCAGTATTTT.

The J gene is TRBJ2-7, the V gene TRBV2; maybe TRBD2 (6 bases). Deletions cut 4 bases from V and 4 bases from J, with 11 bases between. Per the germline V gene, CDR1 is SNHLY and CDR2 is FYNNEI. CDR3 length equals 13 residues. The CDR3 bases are TGTGCCAGCAGTGTTGTTGCGGGGTACGAGCAGTACTTC. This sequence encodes CASSVVAGYEQYF.

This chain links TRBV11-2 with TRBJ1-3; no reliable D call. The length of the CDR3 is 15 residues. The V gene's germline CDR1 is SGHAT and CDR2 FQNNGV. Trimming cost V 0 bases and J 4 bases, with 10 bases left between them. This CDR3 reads CASSLDSVKGNTIYF. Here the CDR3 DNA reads TGTGCCAGCAGCTTAGATTCAGTCAAAGGAAACACCATATATTTT. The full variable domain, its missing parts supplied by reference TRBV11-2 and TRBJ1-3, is EAGVAQSPRYKIIEKRQSVAFWCNPISGHATLYWYQQILGQGPKLLIQFQNNGVVDDSQLPKDRFSAERLKGVDSTLKIQPAKLEDSAVYLCASSLDSVKGNTIYFGEGSWLTVV.